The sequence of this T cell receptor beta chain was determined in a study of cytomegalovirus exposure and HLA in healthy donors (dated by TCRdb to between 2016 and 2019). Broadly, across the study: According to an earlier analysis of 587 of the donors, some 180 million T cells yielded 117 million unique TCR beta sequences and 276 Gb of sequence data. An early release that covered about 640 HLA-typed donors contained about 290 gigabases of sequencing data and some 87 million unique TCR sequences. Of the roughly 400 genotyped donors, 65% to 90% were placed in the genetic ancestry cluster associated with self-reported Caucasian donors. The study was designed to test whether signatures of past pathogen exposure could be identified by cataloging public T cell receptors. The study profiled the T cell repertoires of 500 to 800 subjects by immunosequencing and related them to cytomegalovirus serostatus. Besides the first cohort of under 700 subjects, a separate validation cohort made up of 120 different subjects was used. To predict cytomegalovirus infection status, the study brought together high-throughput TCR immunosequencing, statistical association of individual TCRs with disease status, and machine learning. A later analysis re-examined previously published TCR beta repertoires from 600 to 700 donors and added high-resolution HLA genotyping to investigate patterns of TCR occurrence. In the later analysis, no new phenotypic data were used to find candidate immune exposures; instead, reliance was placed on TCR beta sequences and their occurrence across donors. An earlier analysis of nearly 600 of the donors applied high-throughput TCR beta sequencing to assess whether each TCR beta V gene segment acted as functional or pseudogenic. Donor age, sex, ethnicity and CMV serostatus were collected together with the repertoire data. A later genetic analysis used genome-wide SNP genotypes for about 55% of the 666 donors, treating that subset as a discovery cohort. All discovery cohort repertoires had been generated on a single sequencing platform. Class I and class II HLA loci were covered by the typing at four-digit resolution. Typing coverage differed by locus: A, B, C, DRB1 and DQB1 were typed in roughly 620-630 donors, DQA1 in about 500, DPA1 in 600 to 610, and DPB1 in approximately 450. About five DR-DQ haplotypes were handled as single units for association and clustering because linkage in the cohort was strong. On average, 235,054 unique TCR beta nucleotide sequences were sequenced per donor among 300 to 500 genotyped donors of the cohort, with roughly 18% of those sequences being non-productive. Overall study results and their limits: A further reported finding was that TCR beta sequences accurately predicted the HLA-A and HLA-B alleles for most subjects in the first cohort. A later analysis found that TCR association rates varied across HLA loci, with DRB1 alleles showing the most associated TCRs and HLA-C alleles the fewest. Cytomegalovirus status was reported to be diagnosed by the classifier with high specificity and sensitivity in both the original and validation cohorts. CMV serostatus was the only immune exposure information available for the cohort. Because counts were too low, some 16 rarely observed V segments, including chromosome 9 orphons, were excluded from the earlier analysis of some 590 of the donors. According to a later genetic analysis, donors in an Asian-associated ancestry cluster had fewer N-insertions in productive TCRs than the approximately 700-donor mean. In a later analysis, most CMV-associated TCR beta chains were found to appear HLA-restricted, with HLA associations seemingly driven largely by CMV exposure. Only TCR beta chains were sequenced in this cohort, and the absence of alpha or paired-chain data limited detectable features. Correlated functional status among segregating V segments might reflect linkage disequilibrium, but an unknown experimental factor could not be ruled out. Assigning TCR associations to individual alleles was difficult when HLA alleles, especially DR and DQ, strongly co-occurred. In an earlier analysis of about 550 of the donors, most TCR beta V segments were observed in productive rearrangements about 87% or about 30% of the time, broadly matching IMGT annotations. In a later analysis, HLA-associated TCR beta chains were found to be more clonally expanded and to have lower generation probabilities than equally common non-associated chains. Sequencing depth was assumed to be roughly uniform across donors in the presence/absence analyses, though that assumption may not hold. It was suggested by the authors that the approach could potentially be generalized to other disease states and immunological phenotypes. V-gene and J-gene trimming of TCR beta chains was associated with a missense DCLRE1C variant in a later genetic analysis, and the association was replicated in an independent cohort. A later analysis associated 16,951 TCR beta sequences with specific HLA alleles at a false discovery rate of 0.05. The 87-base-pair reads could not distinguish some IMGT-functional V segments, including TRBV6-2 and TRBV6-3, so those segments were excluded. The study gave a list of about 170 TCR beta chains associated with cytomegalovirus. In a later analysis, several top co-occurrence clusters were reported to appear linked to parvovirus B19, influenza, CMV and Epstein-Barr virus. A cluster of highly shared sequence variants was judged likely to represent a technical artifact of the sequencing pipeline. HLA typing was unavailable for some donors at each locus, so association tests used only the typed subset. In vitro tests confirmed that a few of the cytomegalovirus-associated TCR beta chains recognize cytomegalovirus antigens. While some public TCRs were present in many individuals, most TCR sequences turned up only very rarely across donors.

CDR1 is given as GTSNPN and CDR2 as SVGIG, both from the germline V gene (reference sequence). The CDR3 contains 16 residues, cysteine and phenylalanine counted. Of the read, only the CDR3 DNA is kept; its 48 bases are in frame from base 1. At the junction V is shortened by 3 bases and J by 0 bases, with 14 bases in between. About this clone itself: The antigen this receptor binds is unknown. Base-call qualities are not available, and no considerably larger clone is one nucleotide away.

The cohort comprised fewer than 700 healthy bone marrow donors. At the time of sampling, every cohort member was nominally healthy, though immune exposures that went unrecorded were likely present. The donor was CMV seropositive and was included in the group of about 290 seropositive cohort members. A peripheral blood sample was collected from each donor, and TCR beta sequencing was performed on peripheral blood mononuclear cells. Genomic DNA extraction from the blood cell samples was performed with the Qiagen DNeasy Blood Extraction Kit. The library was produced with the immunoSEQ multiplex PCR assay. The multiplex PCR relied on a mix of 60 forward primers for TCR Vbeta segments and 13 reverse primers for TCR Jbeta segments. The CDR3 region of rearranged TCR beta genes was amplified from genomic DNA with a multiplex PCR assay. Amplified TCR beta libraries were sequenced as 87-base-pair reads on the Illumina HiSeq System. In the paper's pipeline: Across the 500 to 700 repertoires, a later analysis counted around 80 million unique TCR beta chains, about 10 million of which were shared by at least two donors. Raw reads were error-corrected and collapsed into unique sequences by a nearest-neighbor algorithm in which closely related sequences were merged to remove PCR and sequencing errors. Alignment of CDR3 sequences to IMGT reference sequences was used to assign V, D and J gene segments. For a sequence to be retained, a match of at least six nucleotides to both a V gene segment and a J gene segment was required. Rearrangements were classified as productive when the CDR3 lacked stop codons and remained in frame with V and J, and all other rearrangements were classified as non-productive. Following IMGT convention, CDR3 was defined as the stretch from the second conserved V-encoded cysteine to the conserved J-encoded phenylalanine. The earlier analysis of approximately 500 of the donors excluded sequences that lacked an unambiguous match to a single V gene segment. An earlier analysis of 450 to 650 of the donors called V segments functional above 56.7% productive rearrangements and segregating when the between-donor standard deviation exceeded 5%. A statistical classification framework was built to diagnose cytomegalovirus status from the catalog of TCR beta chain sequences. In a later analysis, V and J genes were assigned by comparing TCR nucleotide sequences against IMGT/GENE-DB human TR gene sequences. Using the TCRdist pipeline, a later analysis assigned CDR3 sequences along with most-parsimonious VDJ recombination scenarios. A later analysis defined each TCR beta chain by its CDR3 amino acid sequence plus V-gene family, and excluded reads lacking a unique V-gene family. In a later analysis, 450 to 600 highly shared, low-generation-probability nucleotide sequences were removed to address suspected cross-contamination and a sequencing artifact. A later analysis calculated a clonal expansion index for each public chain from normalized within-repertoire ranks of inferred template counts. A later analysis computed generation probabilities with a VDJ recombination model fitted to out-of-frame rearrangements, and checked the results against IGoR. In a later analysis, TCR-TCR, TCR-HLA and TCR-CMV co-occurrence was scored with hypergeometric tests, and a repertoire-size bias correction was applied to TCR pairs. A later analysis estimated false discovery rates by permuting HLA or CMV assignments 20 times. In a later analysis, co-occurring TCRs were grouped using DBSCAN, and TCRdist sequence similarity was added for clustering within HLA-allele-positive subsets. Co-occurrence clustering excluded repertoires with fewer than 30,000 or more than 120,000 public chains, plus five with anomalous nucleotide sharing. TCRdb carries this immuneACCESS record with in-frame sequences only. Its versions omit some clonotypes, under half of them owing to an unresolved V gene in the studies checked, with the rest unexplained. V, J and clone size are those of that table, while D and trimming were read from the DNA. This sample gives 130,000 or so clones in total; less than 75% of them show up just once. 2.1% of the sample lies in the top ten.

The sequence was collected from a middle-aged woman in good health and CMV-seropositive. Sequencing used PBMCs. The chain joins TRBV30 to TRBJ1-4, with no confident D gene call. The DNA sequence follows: TGTGCCTGGAGCGCGGGCCGTTATGCAACTAATGAAAAACTGTTTTTT. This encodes CAWSAGRYATNEKLFF.